The 5 T cell receptor beta chains below all came from one sample that was sequenced in a study of naive and memory T cell subsets. The study's findings and limits: A few larger clonotypes appeared in naive repertoires, especially CD8, possibly memory cells re-expressing CD45RA.

No antigen has been identified for these receptors. The beta constant-region primer was an equimolar mix of two oligonucleotides covering TRBC1 and TRBC2. Ligated cDNA was amplified by four rounds of PCR with nested alpha and beta constant-region primers and SP2. TCRdb fed the UMI-ligation and nested PCR reads into MiXCR, producing one record per CDR3 protein. The sample contains tens of thousands of distinct CDR3 sequences, approximately 10% of which appear only once. The sample taken for sequencing was naive CD4+ T cells from blood. These receptors came from a human donor in good health.

This clonotype was seen many times. The chain carries TRBV20-1 and TRBJ2-3, with 7 bases lining up with TRBD1. CDR1 and CDR2 from the germline V gene are DFQATT and SNEGSKA (reference sequence). The junction had 8 bases not matched to a gene; V was cut back by 0 bases and J by 2 bases. This CDR3 is 16 amino acids long. The chain's CDR3 is CSARDPAGGLTDTQYF. DNA of the CDR3: TGCAGTGCTAGAGACCCTGCAGGGGGTCTCACAGATACGCAGTATTTT.

J is TRBJ2-7 and V is TRBV21-1; the D call TRBD1 from the table was never checked on the DNA. TRBV21-1 is reported as a pseudogene. This CDR3 is 16 amino acids long. The CDR3 spells CASSKGNRGSSYEQYF. DNA of the CDR3: TGTGCCAGCAGCAAAGGAAACAGGGGGAGCTCCTACGAGCAGTACTTC.

The rearrangement links TRBV24-1 to TRBJ1-4; maybe TRBD1 (6 bases). The V gene's germline CDR1 is KGHDR and CDR2 SFDVKD. The CDR3 sequence is 15 residues long. With 3 bases removed from V and 2 bases from J, the gap between germline ends came to 9 bases. The CDR3 region has the DNA TGTGCCACCAGTGATGGGGGGGCGACTAATGAAAAACTGTTTTTT. Protein: CATSDGGATNEKLFF.

This clonotype appeared many times. The chain combines TRBV4-2 with TRBJ2-6, with D tentatively TRBD1 (5 bases). The V gene lost 7 bases and the J gene lost 0 bases, with 13 bases spanning the gap. In germline, CDR1 is LGHNA, CDR2 YNFKEQ. The length of the CDR3 is 16 residues. The DNA for the CDR3 is TGTGCCAGCACCCTAGGACAATACTCTGGGGCCAACGTCCTGACTTTC. It encodes CASTLGQYSGANVLTF.

This clonotype was counted between two and nine times. The CDR3 nucleotides read TGCGCCAGCAGCCGGATTTCGGGGGGCAGCACAGATACGCAGTATTTT. Protein product: CASSRISGGSTDTQYF. The chain joins TRBV5-1 to TRBJ2-3, with D possibly being TRBD2 (7 bases). This CDR3 is 16 amino acids long. V dropped 4 bases and J dropped 0 bases, with 15 bases sitting between them. Germline V gene lookup returns CDR1 SGHRS and CDR2 YFSETQ.